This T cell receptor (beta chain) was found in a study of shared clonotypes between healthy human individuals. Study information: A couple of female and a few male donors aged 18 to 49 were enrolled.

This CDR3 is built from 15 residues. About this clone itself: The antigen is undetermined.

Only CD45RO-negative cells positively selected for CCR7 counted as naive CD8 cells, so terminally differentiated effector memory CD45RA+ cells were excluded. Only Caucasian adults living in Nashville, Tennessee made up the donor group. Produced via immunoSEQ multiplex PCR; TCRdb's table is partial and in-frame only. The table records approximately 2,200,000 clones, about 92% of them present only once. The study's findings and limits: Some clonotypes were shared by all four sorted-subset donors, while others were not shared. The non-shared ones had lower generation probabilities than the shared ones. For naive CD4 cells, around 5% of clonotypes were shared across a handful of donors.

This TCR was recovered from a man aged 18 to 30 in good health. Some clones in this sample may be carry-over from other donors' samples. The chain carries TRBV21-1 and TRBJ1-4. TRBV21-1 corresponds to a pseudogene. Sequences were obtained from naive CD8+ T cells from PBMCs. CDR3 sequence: CASSKAPATNEKLFF. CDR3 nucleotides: TGTGCCAGCAGCAAAGCCCCCGCAACTAATGAAAAACTGTTTTTT.